The text below deals with one TCR beta chain. Its matching antigen is unknown. The germline V gene has CDR1 LNHDA and CDR2 SQIVND (reference sequence). V was pared by 3 bases and J by 5 bases, with 7 bases of the junction left unmatched. There are 16 residues in the CDR3. The sample's time point: peripheral blood 6 weeks after treatment start. A spike-in of synthetic TCR analog templates was added to each PCR. TCRdb keeps only in-frame clones here, not all; method: immunoSEQ multiplex PCR. The repertoire holds 35,000 to 45,000 clones, with 91% as singletons. The record originates from a study of PD-L1 blockade in urothelial cancer. Study-wide background: About 90% of the roughly 30 patients were men who had bladder-origin urothelial cancer.

Findings of the study overall: Blood clones associated with the tumor expanded more at 3 weeks in durable-benefit patients.

The TCR sequence derives from a man between 70 and 80 years old with urothelial cancer. The starting material was PBMCs, obtained around atezolizumab (anti-PD-L1) treatment. The chain combines TRBV19 with TRBJ2-2; 9 nucleotides agree with TRBD1. The CDR3: CASSIPTGGGTGELFF. The CDR3 DNA reads TGTGCCAGTAGTATCCCGACAGGGGGAGGGACCGGGGAGCTGTTTTTT.